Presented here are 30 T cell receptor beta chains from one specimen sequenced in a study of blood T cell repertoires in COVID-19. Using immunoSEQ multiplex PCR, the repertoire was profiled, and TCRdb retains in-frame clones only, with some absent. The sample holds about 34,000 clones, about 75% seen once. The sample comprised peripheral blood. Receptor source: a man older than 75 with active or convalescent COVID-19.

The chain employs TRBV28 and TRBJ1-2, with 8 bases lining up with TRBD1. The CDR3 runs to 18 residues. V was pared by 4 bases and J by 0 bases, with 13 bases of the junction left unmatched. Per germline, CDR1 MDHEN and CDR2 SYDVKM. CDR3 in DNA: TGTGCCAGCAGTTCATTCGACAGGGGACAGTTAGCTAACTATGGCTACACCTTC. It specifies CASSSFDRGQLANYGYTF.

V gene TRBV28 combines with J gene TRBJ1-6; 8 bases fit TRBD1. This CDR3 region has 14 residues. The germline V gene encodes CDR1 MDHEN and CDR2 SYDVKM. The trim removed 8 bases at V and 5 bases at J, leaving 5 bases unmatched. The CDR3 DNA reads TGTGCCAGCGGGTGGACAGGGAATAATTCACCCCTCCACTTT. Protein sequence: CASGWTGNNSPLHF.

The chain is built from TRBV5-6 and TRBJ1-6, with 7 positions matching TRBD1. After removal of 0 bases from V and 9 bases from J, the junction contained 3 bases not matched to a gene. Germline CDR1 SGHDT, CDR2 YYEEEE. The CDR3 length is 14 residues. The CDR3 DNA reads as TGTGCCAGCAGCTTGGGCCCAGGGGGTTCACCCCTCCACTTT. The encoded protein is CASSLGPGGSPLHF.

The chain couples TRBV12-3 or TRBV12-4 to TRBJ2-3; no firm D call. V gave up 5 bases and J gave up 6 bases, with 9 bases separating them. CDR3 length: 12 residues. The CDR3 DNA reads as TGTGCCAGCAGTCTTCCGTCGGATACGCAGTATTTT. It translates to CASSLPSDTQYF.

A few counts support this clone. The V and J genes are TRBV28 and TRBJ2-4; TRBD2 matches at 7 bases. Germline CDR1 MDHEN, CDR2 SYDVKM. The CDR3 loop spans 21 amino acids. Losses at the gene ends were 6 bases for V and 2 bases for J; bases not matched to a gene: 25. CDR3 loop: CASSPIYIAGALGRSKNIQYF. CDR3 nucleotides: TGTGCCAGCAGCCCAATCTATATAGCGGGCGCTTTGGGTAGGTCCAAAAACATTCAGTACTTC.

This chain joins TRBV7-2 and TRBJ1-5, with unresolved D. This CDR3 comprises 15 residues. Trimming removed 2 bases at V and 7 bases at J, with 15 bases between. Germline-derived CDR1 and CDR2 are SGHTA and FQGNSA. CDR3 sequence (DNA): TGTGCCAGCAGCTTATGGAGGGTAGCGGGGCAGCCCCAGCATTTT. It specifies CASSLWRVAGQPQHF.

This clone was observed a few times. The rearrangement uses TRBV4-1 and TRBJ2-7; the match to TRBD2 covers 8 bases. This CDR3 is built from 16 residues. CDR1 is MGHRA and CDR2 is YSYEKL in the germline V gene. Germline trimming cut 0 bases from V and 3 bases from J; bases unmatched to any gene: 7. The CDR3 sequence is CASSQDKGTRGYEQYF. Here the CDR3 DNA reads TGCGCCAGCAGCCAAGATAAGGGGACTAGAGGCTACGAGCAGTACTTC.

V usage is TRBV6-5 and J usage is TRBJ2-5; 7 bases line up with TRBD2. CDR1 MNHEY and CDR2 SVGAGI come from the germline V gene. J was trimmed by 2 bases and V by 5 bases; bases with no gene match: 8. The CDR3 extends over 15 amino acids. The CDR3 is CASSHRSGRQETQYF. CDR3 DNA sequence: TGTGCCAGCAGTCACCGTAGCGGGCGTCAAGAGACCCAGTACTTC.

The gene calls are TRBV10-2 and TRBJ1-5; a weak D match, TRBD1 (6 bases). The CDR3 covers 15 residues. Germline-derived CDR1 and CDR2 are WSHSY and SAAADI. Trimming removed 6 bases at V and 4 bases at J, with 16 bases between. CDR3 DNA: TGCGCCAGCAGGGTAGGGGGGGCGTCAAATCAGCCCCAGCATTTT. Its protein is CASRVGGASNQPQHF.

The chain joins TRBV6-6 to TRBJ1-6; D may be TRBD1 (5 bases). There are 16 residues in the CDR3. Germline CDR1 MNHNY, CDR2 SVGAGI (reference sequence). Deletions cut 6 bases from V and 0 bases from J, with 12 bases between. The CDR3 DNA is TGTGCCAGCAGCCCTGGGGCATCCTCCTATAATTCACCCCTCCACTTT. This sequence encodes CASSPGASSYNSPLHF.

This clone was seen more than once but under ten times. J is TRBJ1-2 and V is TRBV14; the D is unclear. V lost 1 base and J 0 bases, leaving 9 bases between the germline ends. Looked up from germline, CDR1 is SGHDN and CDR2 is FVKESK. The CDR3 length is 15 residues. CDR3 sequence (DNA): TGTGCCAGCAGCCAAGGTCTGGGAGCTAACTATGGCTACACCTTC. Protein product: CASSQGLGANYGYTF.

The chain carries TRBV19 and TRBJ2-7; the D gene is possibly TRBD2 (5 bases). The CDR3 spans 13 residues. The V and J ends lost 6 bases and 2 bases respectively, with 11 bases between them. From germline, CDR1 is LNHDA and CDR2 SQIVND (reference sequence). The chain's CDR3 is CASSGISTYEQYF. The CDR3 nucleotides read TGTGCCAGTAGCGGGATATCGACCTACGAGCAGTACTTC.

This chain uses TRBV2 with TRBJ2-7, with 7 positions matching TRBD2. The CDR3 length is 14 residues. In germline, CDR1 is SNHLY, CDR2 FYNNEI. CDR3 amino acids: CANLTSAPRDEQYF. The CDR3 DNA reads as TGTGCTAACCTTACTAGCGCCCCCCGGGACGAGCAGTACTTC. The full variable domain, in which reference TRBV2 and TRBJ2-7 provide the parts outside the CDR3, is EPEVTQTPSHQVTQMGQEVILRCVPISNHLYFYWYRQILGQKVEFLVSFYNNEISEKSEIFDDQFSVERPDGSNFTLKIRSTKLEDSAMYFCANLTSAPRDEQYFGPGTRLTVT.

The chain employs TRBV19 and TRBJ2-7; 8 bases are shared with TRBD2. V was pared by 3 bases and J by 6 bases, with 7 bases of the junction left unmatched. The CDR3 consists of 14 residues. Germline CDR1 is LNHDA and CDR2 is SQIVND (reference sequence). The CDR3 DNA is TGTGCCAGTAGTATGAGTTATAGCGGGATCGAGCAGTACTTC. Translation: CASSMSYSGIEQYF.

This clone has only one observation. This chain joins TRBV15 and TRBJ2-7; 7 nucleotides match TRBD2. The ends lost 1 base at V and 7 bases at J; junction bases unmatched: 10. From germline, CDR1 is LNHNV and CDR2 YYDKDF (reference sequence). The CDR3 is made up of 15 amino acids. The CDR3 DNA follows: TGTGCCACCAGCAGAGCTGGCCTAGCGGAAGAAGAGCAGTACTTC. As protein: CATSRAGLAEEEQYF.

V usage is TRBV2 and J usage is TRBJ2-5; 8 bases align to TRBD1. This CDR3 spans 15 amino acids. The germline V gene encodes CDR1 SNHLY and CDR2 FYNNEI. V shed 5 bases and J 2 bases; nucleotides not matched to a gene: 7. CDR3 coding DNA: TGTGCCAGCAGTATTCAGGGGGCAGGGCAAGAGACCCAGTACTTC. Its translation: CASSIQGAGQETQYF.

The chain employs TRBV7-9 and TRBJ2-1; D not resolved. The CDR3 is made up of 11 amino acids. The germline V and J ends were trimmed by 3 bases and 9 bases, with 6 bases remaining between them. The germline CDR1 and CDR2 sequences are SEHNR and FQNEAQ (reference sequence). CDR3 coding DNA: TGTGCCAGCAGCTTGTCGGGTGAGCAGTTCTTC. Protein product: CASSLSGEQFF.

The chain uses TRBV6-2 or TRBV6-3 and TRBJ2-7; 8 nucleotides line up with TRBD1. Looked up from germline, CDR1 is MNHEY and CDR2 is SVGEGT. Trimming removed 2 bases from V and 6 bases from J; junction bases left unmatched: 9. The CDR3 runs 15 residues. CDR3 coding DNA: TGTGCCAGCAGTTACCTCGGGACAGGACTGAGCGAGCAGTACTTC. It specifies CASSYLGTGLSEQYF.

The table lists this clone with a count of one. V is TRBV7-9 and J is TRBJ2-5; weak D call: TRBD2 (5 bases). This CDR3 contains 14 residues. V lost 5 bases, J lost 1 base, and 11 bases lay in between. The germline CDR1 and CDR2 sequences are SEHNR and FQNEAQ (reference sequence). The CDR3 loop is CASSLSASQETQYF. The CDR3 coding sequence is TGTGCCAGCAGCCTTAGCGCGAGCCAAGAGACCCAGTACTTC.

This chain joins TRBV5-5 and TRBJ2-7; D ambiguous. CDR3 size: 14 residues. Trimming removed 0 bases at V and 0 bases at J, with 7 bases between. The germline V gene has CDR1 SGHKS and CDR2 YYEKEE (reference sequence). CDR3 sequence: CASSLESLSYEQYF. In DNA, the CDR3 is TGTGCCAGCAGCTTGGAGAGCCTCTCCTACGAGCAGTACTTC.

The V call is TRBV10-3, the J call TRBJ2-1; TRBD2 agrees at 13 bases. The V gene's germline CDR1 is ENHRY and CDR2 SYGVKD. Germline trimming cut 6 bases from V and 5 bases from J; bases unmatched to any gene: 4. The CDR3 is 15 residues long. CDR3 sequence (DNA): TGTGCCATCAGGGGGGGGACTAGCGGGAACAATGAGCAGTTCTTC. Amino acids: CAIRGGTSGNNEQFF.

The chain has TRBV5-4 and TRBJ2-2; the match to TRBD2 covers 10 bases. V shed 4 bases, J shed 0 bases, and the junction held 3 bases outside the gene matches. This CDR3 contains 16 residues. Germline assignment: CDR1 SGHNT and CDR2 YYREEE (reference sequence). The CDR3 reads CASSRTSGSNTGELFF. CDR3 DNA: TGTGCCAGCAGCCGGACTAGCGGTTCGAACACCGGGGAGCTGTTTTTT.

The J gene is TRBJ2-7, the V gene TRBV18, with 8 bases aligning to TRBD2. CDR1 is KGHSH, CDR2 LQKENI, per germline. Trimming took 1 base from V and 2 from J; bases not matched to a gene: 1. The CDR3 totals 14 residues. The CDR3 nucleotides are TGTGCCAGCTCACCACACGGGGGGGCCTACGAGCAGTACTTC. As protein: CASSPHGGAYEQYF.

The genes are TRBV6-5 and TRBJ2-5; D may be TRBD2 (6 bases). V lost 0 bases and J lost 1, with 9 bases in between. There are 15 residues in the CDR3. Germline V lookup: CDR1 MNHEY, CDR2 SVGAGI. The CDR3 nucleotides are TGTGCCAGCAGTTACTCGAGACTAGGCCAAGAGACCCAGTACTTC. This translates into CASSYSRLGQETQYF.

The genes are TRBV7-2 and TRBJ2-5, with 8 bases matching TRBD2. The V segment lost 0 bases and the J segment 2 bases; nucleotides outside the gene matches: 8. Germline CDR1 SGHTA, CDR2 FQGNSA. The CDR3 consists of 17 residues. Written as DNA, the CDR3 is TGTGCCAGCAGCTTAGCGTTCGCGGGAGGTTTACAAGAGACCCAGTACTTC. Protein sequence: CASSLAFAGGLQETQYF.

CDR3 sequence reads: CASSVETGRTYEQYF. DNA for the CDR3: TGTGCCAGCAGCGTCGAGACAGGGAGGACCTACGAGCAGTACTTC. The chain joins TRBV9 to TRBJ2-7; D is perhaps TRBD1 (7 bases). V was clipped by 2 bases and J by 2 bases, with 14 bases between them. This CDR3 region has 15 residues. Germline CDR1 and CDR2: SGDLS and YYNGEE.

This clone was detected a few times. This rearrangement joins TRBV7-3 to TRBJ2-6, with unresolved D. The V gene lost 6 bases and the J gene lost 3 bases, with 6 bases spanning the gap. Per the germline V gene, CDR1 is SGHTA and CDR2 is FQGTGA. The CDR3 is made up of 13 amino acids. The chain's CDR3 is CASSFFGANVLTF. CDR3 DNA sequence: TGTGCCAGCAGTTTCTTTGGGGCCAACGTCCTGACTTTC.

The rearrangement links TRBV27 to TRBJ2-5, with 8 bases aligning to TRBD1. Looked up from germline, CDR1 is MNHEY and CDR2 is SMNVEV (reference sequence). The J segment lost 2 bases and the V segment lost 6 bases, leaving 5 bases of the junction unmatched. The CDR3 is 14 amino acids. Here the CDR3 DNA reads TGTGCCAGCAGAAAACAGGGGGTGCAAGAGACCCAGTACTTC. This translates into CASRKQGVQETQYF.

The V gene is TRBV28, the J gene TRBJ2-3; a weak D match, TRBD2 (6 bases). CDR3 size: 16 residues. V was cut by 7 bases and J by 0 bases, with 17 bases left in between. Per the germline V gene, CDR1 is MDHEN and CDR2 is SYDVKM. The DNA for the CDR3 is TGTGCCAGCATCCGCCGGGGGATGACTAGCACAGATACGCAGTATTTT. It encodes CASIRRGMTSTDTQYF.

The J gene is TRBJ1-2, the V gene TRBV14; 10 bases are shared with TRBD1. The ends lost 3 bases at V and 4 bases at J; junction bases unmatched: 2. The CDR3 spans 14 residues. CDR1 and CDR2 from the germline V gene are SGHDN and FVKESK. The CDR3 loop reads CASSQGQGSYGYTF. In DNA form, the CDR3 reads TGTGCCAGCAGCCAGGGACAGGGGTCCTATGGCTACACCTTC.